The next 11 T cell receptor beta chains were all read from a single sample in a study of T-cell memory formation after mild COVID-19 (dated by TCRdb to the early 2020s). The library was built by means of 5' RACE. Sequencing was carried out with an Illumina NovaSeq 6000. Using fastp trimming at Q25 and MiXCR clonotype assembly, TCRdb reanalyzed the public sequencing data and kept in-frame beta chains. Each CDR3 protein gets just one entry, which takes the most common genes and DNA from the rows behind it. A total of some 600,000 distinct CDR3 sequences appear in this sample, 17% of them only once. The ten top clones hold about 7.4% of the sample. Sequencing input: PBMCs or a T cell subset sorted from them (not recorded which). The origin of the receptors is an adult woman who had mild COVID-19 (a few samples of this study predate the infection). The sample titles of this study are shuffled in the database, so cell type and time point are left out; the donor was told from shared clones.

This clonotype was counted a few times. The rearrangement uses TRBV20-1 and TRBJ2-3; TRBD2 aligns across 7 bases. Per germline, CDR1 DFQATT and CDR2 SNEGSKA (reference sequence). The CDR3 runs to 15 residues. With V trimmed by 0 bases and J by 4 bases, 7 bases remained unmatched. The CDR3 DNA sequence: TGCAGTGCTAGAGATTGGGGGGAGGGGTCAGATACGCAGTATTTT. It is translated as CSARDWGEGSDTQYF.

The chain recombines TRBV20-1 with TRBJ2-3, with no clear D. V was pared by 6 bases and J by 0 bases, with 10 bases between. The CDR3 totals 13 residues. CDR1 is DFQATT and CDR2 is SNEGSKA in the germline V gene (reference sequence). The CDR3 region is CSALPHSTDTQYF. CDR3 coding DNA: TGCAGTGCCCTGCCCCATAGCACAGATACGCAGTATTTT.

This chain links TRBV5-1 with TRBJ1-1, with TRBD1 identical over 9 bases. This CDR3 has 16 residues. The germline CDR1 and CDR2 sequences are SGHRS and YFSETQ. The V gene end was trimmed by 4 bases and the J gene end by 4 bases; junction bases not matched to a gene: 11. The CDR3 is CASSLGSTGGGTEAFF. DNA of the CDR3: TGCGCCAGCAGCCTGGGCTCGACAGGGGGAGGCACTGAAGCTTTCTTT.

The CDR3 is CASSSGQVGFWQFF. As DNA, the CDR3 is TGTGCCAGCAGTTCGGGACAGGTAGGGTTTTGGCAGTTCTTC. The chain joins TRBV6-2 or TRBV6-3 to TRBJ2-1; 8 bases agree with TRBD1. The junction had 11 bases not matched to a gene; V was cut back by 4 bases and J by 12 bases. This CDR3 is 14 amino acids long. Germline lookup yields CDR1 MNHEY and CDR2 SVGEGT.

V gene TRBV12-3 or TRBV12-4 combines with J gene TRBJ1-6; weak D call: TRBD1 (6 bases). This CDR3 has 16 amino acids. Trimming cost V 5 bases and J 9 bases, with 20 bases left between them. CDR3: CASSPETGTSGSPLHF. The CDR3, as DNA: TGTGCCAGCAGTCCAGAAACCGGGACATCGGGTTCACCCCTCCACTTT.

This clonotype appeared a few times. The CDR3 is CASTKPQKSYEQYF. In DNA form, the CDR3 reads TGTGCCAGCACCAAACCACAGAAATCCTACGAGCAGTACTTC. This chain connects TRBV2 to TRBJ2-7, with D unclear. V lost 7 bases, J lost 1 base, and 14 bases lay in between. This CDR3 region has 14 residues. CDR1 is SNHLY and CDR2 is FYNNEI in the germline V gene.

This clonotype was seen many times. The chain links TRBV7-9 to TRBJ1-6; weak D call: TRBD1 (5 bases). The CDR3 is 14 amino acids. The ends were cut back, 2 bases at V and 5 bases at J, with 7 bases in the middle. Per germline, CDR1 SEHNR and CDR2 FQNEAQ (reference sequence). CDR3 DNA: TGTGCCAGCAGCTTATCAGGGAATAATTCACCCCTCCACTTT. Translation: CASSLSGNNSPLHF.

The chain joins TRBV6-2 or TRBV6-3 to TRBJ2-2, with 8 bases fitting TRBD2. Per the germline V gene, CDR1 is MNHEY and CDR2 is SVGEGT. The length of the CDR3 is 18 residues. V shed 2 bases and J 6 bases; nucleotides not matched to a gene: 14. CDR3 region: CASSYPLPGLVSAGELFF. The CDR3 DNA sequence: TGTGCCAGCAGTTACCCCCTCCCGGGACTAGTATCCGCCGGGGAGCTGTTTTTT.

This clonotype turned up a few times. This chain joins TRBV5-1 and TRBJ2-5, with TRBD1 identical over 8 bases. Germline CDR1 and CDR2: SGHRS and YFSETQ. The V gene end was trimmed by 3 bases and the J gene end by 4 bases; junction bases not matched to a gene: 5. The CDR3 runs to 14 residues. The CDR3 sequence: CASSSRQGLETQYF. CDR3 nucleotides: TGCGCCAGCAGCTCACGACAGGGGTTAGAGACCCAGTACTTC. The complete variable domain, with remaining parts taken from reference TRBV5-1 and TRBJ2-5, reads KAGVTQTPRYLIKTRGQQVTLSCSPISGHRSVSWYQQTPGQGLQFLFEYFSETQRNKGNFPGRFSGRQFSNSRSEMNVSTLELGDSALYLCASSSRQGLETQYFGPGTRLLVL.

This clonotype was picked up many times. The chain employs TRBV5-1 and TRBJ2-2; weak D call: TRBD2 (6 bases). The V end lost 2 bases, the J end lost 6 bases, and 8 bases lay between the germline ends. The V gene's germline CDR1 is SGHRS and CDR2 YFSETQ. The CDR3 totals 13 residues. The CDR3: CASSFAGSGELFF. As DNA, the CDR3 is TGCGCCAGCAGCTTTGCGGGGTCCGGGGAGCTGTTTTTT.

The chain combines TRBV6-5 with TRBJ2-7; 9 bases are shared with TRBD1. Germline V gives CDR1 MNHEY, CDR2 SVGAGI. The length of the CDR3 is 14 residues. V trimming: 2 bases; J trimming: 3 bases; junction bases outside the gene matches: 2. The CDR3 bases are TGTGCCAGCAGTTACGTGACAGGGGGCTACGAGCAGTACTTC. Amino acid sequence: CASSYVTGGYEQYF.